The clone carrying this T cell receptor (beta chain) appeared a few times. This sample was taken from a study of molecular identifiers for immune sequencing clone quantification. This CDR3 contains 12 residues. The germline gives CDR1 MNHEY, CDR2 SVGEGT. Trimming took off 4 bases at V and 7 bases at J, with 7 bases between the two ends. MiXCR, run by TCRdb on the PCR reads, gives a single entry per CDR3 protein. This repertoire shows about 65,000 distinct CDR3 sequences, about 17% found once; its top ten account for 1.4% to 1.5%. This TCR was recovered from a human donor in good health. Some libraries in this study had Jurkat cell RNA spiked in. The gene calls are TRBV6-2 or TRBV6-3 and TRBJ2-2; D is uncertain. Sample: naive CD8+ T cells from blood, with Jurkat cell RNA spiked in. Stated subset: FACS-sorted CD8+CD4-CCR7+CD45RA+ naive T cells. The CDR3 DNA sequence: TGTGCCAGCAGTTTTGAATTCGGGGAGCTGTTTTTT. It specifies CASSFEFGELFF.